The 5 T cell receptor beta chains below were found in one sample sequenced in a study of a mutant IDH1 vaccine in newly diagnosed glioma. This table comes from immunoSEQ multiplex PCR, and its TCRdb copy is limited to in-frame clones, with some not included. The sample includes 25,000 to 35,000 clones, about 89% of them seen just once. Which antigens these TCRs recognize remains unknown. Regarding time point: week 5, during vaccination. In every dose of vaccine, 300 ug of mutant IDH1 20-mer peptide was given alongside topical imiquimod. Sequencing used PBMCs, obtained from a glioma patient whose treatment included an IDH1 peptide vaccine. The receptors here all came from a man aged 18 to 30 with glioma.

Here the CDR3 DNA reads TGTGCCAGTAGCCCCCGGAGGGAACCCTATAGCAATCAGCCCCAGCATTTT. This translates into CASSPRREPYSNQPQHF. The chain recombines TRBV19 with TRBJ1-5; unclear D gene. V was shortened by 6 bases and J by 0 bases, with 18 bases between the two germline ends. Looked up from germline, CDR1 is LNHDA and CDR2 is SQIVND (reference sequence). The CDR3 is 17 residues long. Based on the CDR3 plus reference TRBV19 and TRBJ1-5, the full variable domain is DGGITQSPKYLFRKEGQNVTLSCEQNLNHDAMYWYRQDPGQGLRLIYYSQIVNDFQKGDIAEGYSVSREKKESFPLTVTSAQKNPTAFYLCASSPRREPYSNQPQHFGDGTRLSIL.

This clone appeared once. The V call is TRBV7-8, the J call TRBJ1-4; no definite D call. Germline V gene data show CDR1 as SGHVS and CDR2 as FQNEAQ. V dropped 5 bases and J dropped 0 bases, with 7 bases sitting between them. This CDR3 comprises 14 residues. CDR3 in amino acids: CASSRTATNEKLFF. CDR3 coding DNA: TGTGCCAGCAGCCGCACTGCAACTAATGAAAAACTGTTTTTT. Full variable domain (remainder filled in from reference TRBV7-8 and TRBJ1-4): GAGVSQSPRYKVAKRGQDVALRCDPISGHVSLFWYQQALGQGPEFLTYFQNEAQLDKSGLPSDRFFAERPEGSVSTLKIQRTQQEDSAVYLCASSRTATNEKLFFGSGTQLSVL.

The CDR3 reads CASSYSPNQPQHF. The DNA of the CDR3 is TGTGCCAGCAGTTACTCTCCCAATCAGCCCCAGCATTTT. The rearrangement uses TRBV6-5 and TRBJ1-5; no clear D gene. V lost 0 bases to trimming and J lost 3 bases, with 3 bases between them. The CDR3 covers 13 residues. CDR1 is MNHEY and CDR2 is SVGAGI in the germline V gene.

The rearrangement links TRBV7-2 to TRBJ2-1; tentative D call: TRBD2 (6 bases). Trimming took off 6 bases at V and 4 bases at J, with 16 bases between the two ends. The CDR3 is 15 amino acids. Germline V gene data show CDR1 as SGHTA and CDR2 as FQGNSA. The CDR3 DNA sequence: TGTGCCAGCAGGAAGGAGGGGAGTAGGTACAATGAGCAGTTCTTC. It translates to CASRKEGSRYNEQFF.

The rearrangement links TRBV5-1 to TRBJ1-1; possibly TRBD1 for D (5 bases). This CDR3 has 14 residues. Germline V lookup: CDR1 SGHRS, CDR2 YFSETQ. With 4 bases removed from V and 1 base from J, the gap between germline ends came to 11 bases. CDR3 sequence: CASSATQGNTEAFF. The CDR3 region has the DNA TGCGCCAGCAGCGCAACTCAGGGGAACACTGAAGCTTTCTTT.